One sample yielded the 15 T cell receptor beta chains listed below, sequenced in a study of T cell clonotyping in hematopoietic cell transplantation. Assay used: immunoSEQ multiplex PCR; TCRdb lists only in-frame clones, some missing. The sample has 55,000 to 70,000 clones; around 94% are singletons. What was sequenced was peripheral blood mononuclear cells. The receptors here all came from a man aged 45-60 years in good health. Some clones in this sample may be carry-over from other donors' samples.

The J gene is TRBJ2-1, the V gene TRBV11-2; D not resolved. CDR3 size: 12 residues. Germline CDR1 reads SGHAT; CDR2 reads FQNNGV. Deletions cut 5 bases from V and 3 bases from J, with 5 bases between. CDR3 residues: CASSPGYNEQFF. The CDR3 bases are TGTGCCAGCAGCCCTGGCTACAATGAGCAGTTCTTC.

V is TRBV7-2 and J is TRBJ2-1; 14 nucleotides align to TRBD2. Per germline, CDR1 SGHTA and CDR2 FQGNSA. V gave up 4 bases and J gave up 6 bases; unmatched junction bases: 8. This CDR3 has 17 residues. For the CDR3, the DNA is TGTGCCAGCAGCTACTCATCGGGACTAGCGGGAGTCAATGAGCAGTTCTTC. It specifies CASSYSSGLAGVNEQFF. Supplemented by reference TRBV7-2 and TRBJ2-1, the full variable domain reads GAGVSQSPSNKVTEKGKDVELRCDPISGHTALYWYRQSLGQGLEFLIYFQGNSAPDKSGLPSDRFSAERTGGSVSTLTIQRTQQEDSAVYLCASSYSSGLAGVNEQFFGPGTRLTVL.

This rearrangement joins TRBV5-4 to TRBJ2-1, with 8 bases fitting TRBD1. There are 12 residues in the CDR3. CDR1 and CDR2 from the germline V gene are SGHNT and YYREEE (reference sequence). The junction had 3 bases not matched to a gene; V was cut back by 7 bases and J by 6 bases. The CDR3 is CASHQGANEQFF. For the CDR3, the DNA is TGTGCCAGCCACCAGGGGGCCAATGAGCAGTTCTTC.

The chain links TRBV6-6 to TRBJ1-5, with D possibly TRBD1 on 5 matching bases. Germline V gene lookup returns CDR1 MNHNY and CDR2 SVGAGI (reference sequence). V lost 0 bases and J lost 2, with 8 bases in between. This CDR3 region has 15 residues. The CDR3 DNA reads TGTGCCAGCAGTTACTCCTTGGGGGGCAATCAGCCCCAGCATTTT. It encodes CASSYSLGGNQPQHF.

The chain has TRBV4-1 and TRBJ2-7, with 10 bases that match TRBD1. This CDR3 has 16 residues. The germline V gene encodes CDR1 MGHRA and CDR2 YSYEKL. V was pared by 4 bases and J by 2 bases, with 8 bases of the junction left unmatched. For the CDR3, the DNA is TGCGCCAGCAGCCCCATGGGACAGGGGACGACCTACGAGCAGTACTTC. As protein: CASSPMGQGTTYEQYF.

V gene TRBV28 combines with J gene TRBJ1-5, with D unresolved. Germline-derived CDR1 and CDR2 are MDHEN and SYDVKM. The V end was cut by 3 bases, the J end by 5 bases, with 5 bases between. CDR3 length: 12 residues. The CDR3 region is CASSLSHQPQHF. In DNA form, the CDR3 reads TGTGCCAGCAGTTTGAGCCATCAGCCCCAGCATTTT.

The chain combines TRBV27 with TRBJ2-7, with 12 bases fitting TRBD2. Trimming at V came to 2 bases and at J to 2 bases, leaving 22 bases not matched to a gene. The CDR3 sequence is 22 residues long. Per the germline V gene, CDR1 is MNHEY and CDR2 is SMNVEV (reference sequence). Here the CDR3 reads CASSLRAVGASGGAFRAYEQYF. CDR3 bases: TGTGCCAGCAGTTTACGGGCTGTAGGGGCTAGCGGGGGGGCTTTTCGCGCCTACGAGCAGTACTTC.

J is TRBJ2-3 and V is TRBV6-5; D uncertain. CDR1 is MNHEY and CDR2 is SVGAGI in the germline V gene. Between the trimmed V and J ends, which lost 4 bases and 5 bases, there was a span of 7 bases. There are 12 residues in the CDR3. The CDR3 DNA sequence: TGTGCCAGCAGTTCGCAGGAAGATACGCAGTATTTT. As protein: CASSSQEDTQYF.

The V call is TRBV6-1, the J call TRBJ2-2; 9 nucleotides line up with TRBD1. Trimming cost V 3 bases and J 3 bases; bases outside gene matches: 2. The CDR3 has 15 amino acids. The germline V gene has CDR1 MNHNS and CDR2 SASEGT. Here the CDR3 reads CASSEWTGDTGELFF. DNA of the CDR3: TGTGCCAGCAGTGAGTGGACAGGGGACACCGGGGAGCTGTTTTTT.

The genes are TRBV15 and TRBJ1-5; D possibly corresponds to TRBD1 (6 bases). Germline V gene data show CDR1 as LNHNV and CDR2 as YYDKDF (reference sequence). This CDR3 region has 15 residues. Trimming left V 0 bases short and J 3 bases short, with 9 bases between. The CDR3, as DNA: TGTGCCACCAGCAGAGATCCAGGGGCCAATCAGCCCCAGCATTTT. Protein sequence: CATSRDPGANQPQHF.

The V gene is TRBV5-1, the J gene TRBJ2-1; a weak D match, TRBD2 (6 bases). The V and J ends lost 5 bases and 10 bases respectively, with 16 bases between them. Germline V gives CDR1 SGHRS, CDR2 YFSETQ. This CDR3 contains 13 residues. The CDR3: CASRGTLLGEQFF. The DNA of the CDR3 is TGCGCCAGCAGGGGGACTCTCCTTGGGGAGCAGTTCTTC.

This clone showed up just a few times. The chain links TRBV4-1 to TRBJ2-2, with 8 bases identical to TRBD2. V shed 4 bases and J 5 bases; nucleotides not matched to a gene: 6. Germline V gene data show CDR1 as MGHRA and CDR2 as YSYEKL. CDR3 length equals 15 residues. The CDR3 DNA is TGCGCCAGCAGCCGAGGGACTAGTCTTACCGGGGAGCTGTTTTTT. Protein: CASSRGTSLTGELFF.

With regard to this clone: The sample carries other DNA sequences with the same CDR3. This chain connects TRBV14 to TRBJ2-2, with D tentatively TRBD2 (6 bases). CDR3 length: 15 amino acids. Trimming took 1 base from V and 4 from J, leaving 10 bases between them. The germline gives CDR1 SGHDN, CDR2 FVKESK. The CDR3 here is CASSQAAGGTGELFF. CDR3 coding DNA: TGTGCCAGCAGCCAAGCTGCCGGGGGCACCGGGGAGCTGTTTTTT.

This chain joins TRBV5-1 and TRBJ1-1; D is possibly TRBD1 (6 bases). The germline V and J ends were trimmed by 0 bases and 5 bases, with 11 bases remaining between them. CDR1 and CDR2 from the germline V gene are SGHRS and YFSETQ. The CDR3 length is 14 residues. CDR3 DNA: TGCGCCAGCAGCTTGGAACAGGGTACGACTGAAGCTTTCTTT. Amino acid sequence: CASSLEQGTTEAFF.

V usage is TRBV30 and J usage is TRBJ2-1, with D possibly being TRBD2 (5 bases). Germline CDR1 is GTSNPN and CDR2 is SVGIG (reference sequence). The CDR3 has 15 residues. V dropped 0 bases and J dropped 2 bases, with 11 bases sitting between them. CDR3 sequence (DNA): TGTGCCTGGAGTGTACAGCGGACCCCCTACAATGAGCAGTTCTTC. This gives the protein CAWSVQRTPYNEQFF.